This T cell receptor beta chain was obtained from a study of control samples from healthy donors and cancer patients. Trimming stripped 2 bases from V and 1 base from J, with 14 bases between. CDR1 is SQVTM and CDR2 is ANQGSEA in the germline V gene. This CDR3 is built from 15 residues. Generated by immunoSEQ multiplex PCR, the TCRdb table keeps only in-frame clones and is missing some. The data contain about 55,000 clones, 95% to 97% of them seen just once; the ten biggest clones take up 1.5% to 2%. The source of this sequence is a young woman in good health. The sequenced sample consisted of blood. The J gene is TRBJ1-1, the V gene TRBV29-1; D not certain. The CDR3 protein is CSVELLLMTNTEAFF. In DNA, the CDR3 is TGCAGCGTTGAATTGCTACTCATGACGAACACTGAAGCTTTCTTT.